The clone carrying this T cell receptor (beta chain) was detected ten times or more. Its matching antigen is unknown. The TCR beta profiling, which covered VDJ combination and CDR3 sequence, was carried out using genomic DNA as the template. In TCRdb, the reads were re-called with MiXCR into one record per CDR3 protein. The data show about 160,000 distinct CDR3 sequences, roughly 43% seen once. An expansion of CD8+CD57+ cells by flow cytometry had been shown in patients chosen for sequencing. As a group, the patients uniformly had severe acquired aplastic anemia. This CDR3 spans 16 amino acids. Trimming shortened V by 5 bases and J by 1 base, and 12 bases separated the two germline ends. The germline V gene encodes CDR1 LNHDA and CDR2 SQIVND (reference sequence). The record originates from a study of CD8+CD57+ T cells in acquired aplastic anemia. For the study at large: Sorted CD4+ and CD8+ cells yielded about 3.1 ug of DNA on average.

Whole-study findings and limits: Patients and controls shared approximately 28 CD8+ CDR3 sequences. Researchers reported that CD8+ Simpson's diversity was not significantly different in patients versus controls.

The sequenced sample was sorted CD4+, CD8+, or CD8+CD57+ T cells (not recorded which) from PBMCs. V usage is TRBV19 and J usage is TRBJ2-6; D call uncertain. The clonotype was recovered from a human donor with aplastic anemia. The DNA of the CDR3 is TGTGCCAGTAGTTTCCCCGGACGGTCTGGGGCCAACGTCCTGACTTTC. Translating gives CASSFPGRSGANVLTF.